Below, 19 T cell receptor beta chains from the same sample are listed, as sequenced in a study of human T cells and chemical hapten exposure (TCRdb year 2021). Library generation was performed with RACE. This sample was sequenced with a NextSeq 500. TCRdb handled the public reads itself, with Q25 trimming in fastp and clone calling in MiXCR, and kept productive beta chains. Every entry covers one CDR3 protein and lists the most common genes and DNA from its rows. Within this sample are about 140,000 distinct CDR3 sequences, with approximately 12% of them counted one time only. Of the sample, under 1.5% falls within the top ten clones. Read against the paper, the sample's time point label means: patch test 2, 6 weeks after DPC sensitization. Sample treatment or condition, as interpreted from the label and publication: therapeutic diphenylcyclopropenone sensitization with weekly scalp DPC. Sequencing was performed on whole blood, taken in connection with sensitization to the hapten diphenylcyclopropenone (DPC). The receptors were gathered from a woman aged 45 to 65 with alopecia areata. Some clones in this sample may be carry-over from other donors' samples.

The V gene is TRBV28, the J gene TRBJ2-3; TRBD2 matches 12 bases. Germline lookup yields CDR1 MDHEN and CDR2 SYDVKM. J gave up 2 bases and V 9 bases, and 12 bases lay outside the gene matches. There are 17 residues in the CDR3. The CDR3 reads CASLTSGRTGVTDTQYF. DNA of the CDR3: TGTGCCAGTCTTACTAGCGGGAGGACGGGTGTCACAGATACGCAGTATTTT.

This chain connects TRBV6-2 or TRBV6-3 to TRBJ2-2; D gene unclear. This CDR3 comprises 13 residues. The germline V gene encodes CDR1 MNHEY and CDR2 SVGEGT. Deletions cut 4 bases from V and 6 bases from J, with 9 bases between. CDR3 protein: CASSLPAPGELFF. The CDR3 DNA reads as TGTGCCAGCAGTTTACCGGCGCCCGGGGAGCTGTTTTTT.

This clonotype was seen repeatedly, ten times or more. The genes are TRBV20-1 and TRBJ2-1; 14 nucleotides agree with TRBD2. The V segment lost 2 bases and the J segment 6 bases; nucleotides outside the gene matches: 3. CDR1 and CDR2 from the germline V gene are DFQATT and SNEGSKA (reference sequence). The CDR3 extends over 15 amino acids. CDR3 DNA: TGCAGTGCTAGAACGACTAGCGGGAGGGGCAATGAGCAGTTCTTC. Translation: CSARTTSGRGNEQFF.

V usage is TRBV12-3 or TRBV12-4 and J usage is TRBJ2-1, with TRBD2 matching over 7 bases. This CDR3 is built from 13 residues. J gave up 6 bases and V 7 bases, and 6 bases lay outside the gene matches. DNA of the CDR3: TGTGCCAGCACCCGGGACTACCTCAATGAGCAGTTCTTC. This gives the protein CASTRDYLNEQFF.

In this sample, this clonotype turned up a few times. The rearrangement links TRBV14 to TRBJ2-1; maybe TRBD2 (5 bases). Between the trimmed V and J ends, which lost 3 bases and 2 bases, there was a span of 14 bases. CDR1 is SGHDN, CDR2 FVKESK, per germline. This CDR3 has 16 amino acids. The CDR3 sequence is CASSQEVARPYNEQFF. As DNA, the CDR3 is TGTGCCAGCAGCCAGGAGGTGGCTCGACCCTACAATGAGCAGTTCTTC.

This clonotype was counted many times. This chain joins TRBV10-3 and TRBJ2-7; 11 bases agree with TRBD2. This CDR3 has 18 amino acids. The V gene end was trimmed by 6 bases and the J gene end by 1 base; junction bases not matched to a gene: 14. Germline V CDR1 and CDR2: ENHRY, SYGVKD. The CDR3 reads CAIRPGAGGTSGSYEQYF. The CDR3 region has the DNA TGTGCCATCAGGCCCGGGGCAGGAGGGACTAGCGGATCCTACGAGCAGTACTTC.

The chain carries TRBV28 and TRBJ1-1; D perhaps matches TRBD1 (5 bases). CDR1 and CDR2 (germline): MDHEN, SYDVKM. Trimming removed 5 bases from V and 0 bases from J, with 16 bases in between. CDR3 length equals 16 residues. In DNA, the CDR3 is TGTGCCAGCAGTCCATACGGGACCAGGGTGAACACTGAAGCTTTCTTT. This sequence encodes CASSPYGTRVNTEAFF.

In this sample, this clonotype turned up a few times. One junction end does not reproduce the germline sequence, and a read error may be involved. The chain has TRBV29-1 and TRBJ1-1; D gene ambiguous. The length of the CDR3 is 13 residues. CDR1 and CDR2 from the germline V gene are SQVTM and ANQGSEA. CDR3 sequence reads: CSVVPSLNSEAFF. DNA for the CDR3: TGCAGCGTGGTCCCGAGCCTGAACAGTGAAGCTTTCTTT.

This clonotype was seen ten or more times. The chain is built from TRBV7-3 and TRBJ1-1; D not certain. The CDR3 length is 13 residues. Germline V gene lookup returns CDR1 SGHTA and CDR2 FQGTGA. V gave up 0 bases and J gave up 4 bases, with 6 bases separating them. CDR3: CASSLTLSTEAFF. The CDR3 DNA follows: TGTGCCAGCAGCTTAACGCTGAGCACTGAAGCTTTCTTT.

The chain recombines TRBV19 with TRBJ2-5; 14 nucleotides align to TRBD2. V gave up 6 bases and J gave up 3 bases; unmatched junction bases: 6. The germline gives CDR1 LNHDA, CDR2 SQIVND (reference sequence). This CDR3 contains 16 residues. The CDR3 DNA follows: TGTGCCAGTAGCCTCGGACTAGCGGGAGGAGAAGAGACCCAGTACTTC. It yields the protein CASSLGLAGGEETQYF.

This clonotype came up many times. Written as DNA, the CDR3 is TGTGCCAGCAGTGAACTAGCGGTCGACGGGGAGCAGTTCTTC. Translation: CASSELAVDGEQFF. V and J are TRBV9 and TRBJ2-1; TRBD2 agrees at 8 bases. The CDR3 loop spans 14 amino acids. Losses at the gene ends were 5 bases for V and 10 bases for J; bases not matched to a gene: 11. CDR1 is SGDLS, CDR2 YYNGEE, per germline.

This clonotype was seen a few times. This sequence joins TRBV20-1 and TRBJ2-5; D gene unclear. The germline V gene has CDR1 DFQATT and CDR2 SNEGSKA (reference sequence). V gave up 7 bases and J gave up 5 bases, with 17 bases separating them. This CDR3 is 13 amino acids long. The chain's CDR3 is CSGLQAPRETQYF. The DNA for the CDR3 is TGCAGTGGTCTCCAGGCCCCCCGGGAGACCCAGTACTTC.

The chain recombines TRBV5-1 with TRBJ2-3; D gene uncertain. CDR3 length: 14 residues. Trimming left V 0 bases short and J 4 bases short, with 9 bases between. Germline values: CDR1 SGHRS, CDR2 YFSETQ. The CDR3 DNA is TGCGCCAGCAGCTTGGCCCTATCAGCAGATACGCAGTATTTT. Translated: CASSLALSADTQYF. The full variable domain, with the rest looked up from reference TRBV5-1 and TRBJ2-3, is KAGVTQTPRYLIKTRGQQVTLSCSPISGHRSVSWYQQTPGQGLQFLFEYFSETQRNKGNFPGRFSGRQFSNSRSEMNVSTLELGDSALYLCASSLALSADTQYFGPGTRLTVL.

This clonotype was observed at least ten times. The V and J genes are TRBV5-1 and TRBJ2-7; the D is unclear. Between the trimmed V and J ends, which lost 0 bases and 2 bases, there was a span of 9 bases. The CDR3 totals 14 residues. The germline V gene encodes CDR1 SGHRS and CDR2 YFSETQ. CDR3 sequence (DNA): TGCGCCAGCAGCTTGGTCGTCAGCCCCTACGAGCAGTACTTC. It translates to CASSLVVSPYEQYF. The full variable domain, with the rest looked up from reference TRBV5-1 and TRBJ2-7, is KAGVTQTPRYLIKTRGQQVTLSCSPISGHRSVSWYQQTPGQGLQFLFEYFSETQRNKGNFPGRFSGRQFSNSRSEMNVSTLELGDSALYLCASSLVVSPYEQYFGPGTRLTVT.

This clonotype was recorded a few times. The CDR3 nucleotides are TGTGCCAGCAGCTTAGTTAGAGGGTCCTTTACCTACAATGAGCAGTTCTTC. It specifies CASSLVRGSFTYNEQFF. J is TRBJ2-1 and V is TRBV7-2; a possible D gene is TRBD2 (5 bases). Between the trimmed V and J ends, which lost 1 base and 2 bases, there was a span of 15 bases. The CDR3 has 17 residues. CDR1 is SGHTA, CDR2 FQGNSA, per germline.

This clonotype was recorded many times. The chain carries TRBV3-1 and TRBJ1-5; TRBD1 is a possible D gene (6 bases). The ends were cut back, 3 bases at V and 1 base at J, with 10 bases in the middle. Germline CDR1 is LGHDT and CDR2 is YNNKEL (reference sequence). This CDR3 is 15 amino acids long. The CDR3 sequence: CASSQVGGSNQPQHF. CDR3 sequence (DNA): TGTGCCAGCAGCCAGGTCGGGGGCAGCAATCAGCCCCAGCATTTT.

This clonotype was detected a few times. This rearrangement joins TRBV7-9 to TRBJ2-3, with unresolved D. Trimming left V 3 bases short and J 5 bases short, with 15 bases between. Germline CDR1 reads SEHNR; CDR2 reads FQNEAQ (reference sequence). The CDR3 runs to 15 residues. CDR3 in DNA: TGTGCCAGCAGCTTGGGCCGCTTCGCCGGAGATACGCAGTATTTT. It yields the protein CASSLGRFAGDTQYF.

The chain couples TRBV6-2 or TRBV6-3 to TRBJ2-5, with D perhaps matching TRBD2 (7 bases). Germline values: CDR1 MNHEY, CDR2 SVGEGT. V lost 10 bases, J lost 2 bases, and 20 bases lay in between. There are 15 residues in the CDR3. CDR3 protein: CATQGSVAGQETQYF. The CDR3 region has the DNA TGTGCCACCCAGGGGTCCGTAGCGGGTCAAGAGACCCAGTACTTC.

In its sample, this clonotype was seen a few times. This rearrangement joins TRBV20-1 to TRBJ1-5, with a tentative D call TRBD1 (5 bases). Looked up from germline, CDR1 is DFQATT and CDR2 is SNEGSKA (reference sequence). There are 13 residues in the CDR3. V lost 0 bases and J 7 bases, leaving 10 bases between the germline ends. CDR3 region: CSARDGGEQPQHF. In DNA form, the CDR3 reads TGCAGTGCTAGAGATGGGGGAGAGCAGCCCCAGCATTTT.